This T cell receptor (beta chain) stems from a study of shared clonotypes between healthy human individuals. The split of CD4+ cells yielded CD45RA+ naive and CD45RA-negative memory subsets. General study findings and limits: The sharing of 4.5% to 5% of naive CD4 clonotypes was seen across a few donors.

For this clone: Its specificity is unknown. Other DNA variants within this sample encode the same CDR3.

Replicate sorted-subset PCRs were loaded with 150 to 250 ng DNA, 30,000 to 35,000 T cell genomes. The protocol was immunoSEQ multiplex PCR, while the TCRdb copy is restricted to in-frame clones and leaves out a portion. The table records more than 400,000 clones, roughly 95% of them present only once. The CDR3 sequence is 11 residues long. V lost 5 bases to trimming and J lost 2 bases, with 7 bases between them. CDR1 and CDR2 (germline): DFQATT, SNEGSKA (reference sequence). This receptor was identified in a woman aged 30 to 39 in good health. The gene calls are TRBV20-1 and TRBJ2-7; D gene ambiguous. The source material was naive CD4+ T cells sorted from blood. Subset described: CD45RA+ positively selected. CDR3 sequence reads: CSAPLPYEQYF. In DNA form, the CDR3 reads TGCAGTGCTCCCCTCCCCTACGAGCAGTACTTC.